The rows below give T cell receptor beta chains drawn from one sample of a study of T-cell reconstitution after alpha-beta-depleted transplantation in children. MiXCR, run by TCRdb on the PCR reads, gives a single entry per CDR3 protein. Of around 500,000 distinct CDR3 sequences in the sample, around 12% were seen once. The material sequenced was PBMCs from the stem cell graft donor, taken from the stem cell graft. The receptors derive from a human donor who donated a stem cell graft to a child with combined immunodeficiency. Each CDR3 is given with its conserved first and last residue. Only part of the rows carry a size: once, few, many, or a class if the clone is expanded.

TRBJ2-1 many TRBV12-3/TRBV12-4 CASSPLNHGTYNEQFF
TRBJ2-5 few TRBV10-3 CAISVGLAGAETQYF
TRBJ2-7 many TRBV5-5 CASSSSPDLSYEQYF
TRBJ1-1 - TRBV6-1 CASRTIGGTGVRTEAFF
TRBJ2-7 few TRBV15 CATSRDTYSYEQYF
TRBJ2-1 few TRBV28 CASSAQLGGPNEQFF
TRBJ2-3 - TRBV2 CASSEELADTDTQYF
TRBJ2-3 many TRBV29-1 CSVEGGAEDTQYF
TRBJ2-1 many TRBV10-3 CAISDPTTGSSYNEQFF
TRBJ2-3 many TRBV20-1 CSATGGGRTDTQYF
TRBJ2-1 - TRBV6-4 CASSDLGPYNEQFF
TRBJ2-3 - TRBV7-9 CASSAGRLLDTQYF
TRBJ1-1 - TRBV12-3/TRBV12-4 CATPIKGVGRTEAFF
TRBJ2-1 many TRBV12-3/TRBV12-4 CASTNRGPNNEQFF
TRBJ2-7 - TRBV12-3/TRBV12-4 CASSGQGDFVEQYF
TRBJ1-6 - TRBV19 CASSEGTGPSPLHF
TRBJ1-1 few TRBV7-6 CASSLAGTRGGNAEAFF
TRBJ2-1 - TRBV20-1 CSASSLHYRYESYNEQFF
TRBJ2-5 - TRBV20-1 CSAPGEETQYF
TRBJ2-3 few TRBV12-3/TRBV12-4 CASTPGQGSDTQYF
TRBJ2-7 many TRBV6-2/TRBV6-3 CASMASGAYEQYF
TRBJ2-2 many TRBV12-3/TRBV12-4 CASSLGGGEGTGELFF
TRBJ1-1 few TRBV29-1 CSGGLLNTEAFF
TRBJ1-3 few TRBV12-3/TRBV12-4 CASSLAVSGNTIYF
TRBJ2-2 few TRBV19 CASSKYGGGNTGELFF
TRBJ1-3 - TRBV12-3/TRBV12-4 CASRGQGIAGNTIYF
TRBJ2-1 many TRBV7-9 CASSFGEQFF
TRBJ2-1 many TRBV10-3 CAIRLAGGDEQFF
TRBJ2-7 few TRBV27 CASRPGQGVHEQYF
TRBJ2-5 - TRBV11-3 CASSYRAGVQETQYF
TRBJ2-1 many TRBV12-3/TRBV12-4 CASSFAGLTFSYNEQFF
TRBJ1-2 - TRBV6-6 CASQGLGNYGYTF
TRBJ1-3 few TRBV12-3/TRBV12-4 CASGPLDKSWRNTIYF
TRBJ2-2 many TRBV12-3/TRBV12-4 CASRPGQGMTGELFF
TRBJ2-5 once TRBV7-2 CASSFRPQGAGETQYF